This TCR beta chain was identified during a study of shared clonotypes between healthy human individuals. Positive CCR7 selection of CD45RO-negative cells yielded the naive CD8 cells, and terminally differentiated effector memory CD45RA+ cells were excluded. Germline V gene data show CDR1 as SGHNT and CDR2 as YYREEE (reference sequence). V was cut by 6 bases and J by 5 bases, with 14 bases left in between. The CDR3 contains 13 residues. Measured with immunoSEQ multiplex PCR; TCRdb has only the in-frame clones, and not every one. This sample has around 2,000,000 clones, with about 95% found just once.

The chain couples TRBV5-4 to TRBJ1-1; TRBD1 might be the D (5 bases). Sequencing input: naive CD8+ T cells sorted from blood. The TCR sequence derives from a man younger than 30 in good health. This CDR3 reads CASIPEGITEAFF. The DNA of the CDR3 is TGTGCCAGCATCCCGGAGGGGATAACTGAAGCTTTCTTT. The entire variable domain, with the rest obtained from reference TRBV5-4 and TRBJ1-1, is as follows: ETGVTQSPTHLIKTRGQQVTLRCSSQSGHNTVSWYQQALGQGPQFIFQYYREEENGRGNFPPRFSGLQFPNYSSELNVNALELDDSALYLCASIPEGITEAFFGQGTRLTVV.